Listed below are T cell receptor beta chains from one sample, sequenced in a study of blood T cell repertoires in COVID-19. Profiling relied on immunoSEQ multiplex PCR, and the TCRdb table lists in-frame clones only, not all of them. The data show about 190,000 clones, approximately 86% seen once. Sequencing was carried out using peripheral blood. These receptors were obtained from a man aged 30 to 39 with acute or convalescent COVID-19. CDR3s include the opening cysteine and the closing phenylalanine or tryptophan. Each record gives: V gene, J gene, D gene, clone size, CDR3 protein, CDR3 DNA. A D gene is named only where the DNA matches it firmly. Clone size appears in some rows only: once, few, many, or a class for an expanded clone.

TRBV27	TRBJ1-5	.	.	CASSFRAGPNQPQHF	TGTGCCAGCAGTTTTCGCGCAGGGCCGAATCAGCCCCAGCATTTT
TRBV29-1	TRBJ1-2	.	.	CSVGGSYGYTF	TGCAGCGTTGGAGGGTCCTATGGCTACACCTTC
TRBV5-1	TRBJ2-7	.	.	CASSLDLGRGLEQYF	TGCGCCAGCAGCTTGGACCTGGGTAGGGGTCTCGAGCAGTACTTC
TRBV28	TRBJ1-5	.	.	CASSYRESQPQHF	TGTGCCAGCAGTTACAGGGAGAGTCAGCCCCAGCATTTT
TRBV7-8	TRBJ1-1	TRBD1	.	CASSWGQYLNTEAFF	TGTGCCAGCAGCTGGGGACAGTACTTGAACACTGAAGCTTTCTTT
TRBV5-1	TRBJ1-5	TRBD1	.	CASSNDGQGNQPQHF	TGCGCCAGCAGTAATGACGGACAGGGTAATCAGCCCCAGCATTTT
TRBV5-1	TRBJ2-6	.	.	CASSLTGLTSGANVLTF	TGCGCCAGCAGCTTGACAGGGCTAACCTCTGGGGCCAACGTCCTGACTTTC
TRBV5-8	TRBJ2-3	.	.	CASSPEQGRAFTDTQYF	TGTGCCAGCAGCCCTGAACAGGGTAGGGCCTTCACAGATACGCAGTATTTT
TRBV18	TRBJ1-4	.	.	CASSPRANEKLFF	TGTGCCAGCTCACCACGAGCTAATGAAAAACTGTTTTTT
TRBV6-5	TRBJ2-7	.	.	CASSYQGPYEQYF	TGTGCCAGCAGTTACCAGGGGCCATACGAGCAGTACTTC
TRBV5-1	TRBJ1-2	.	.	CASSSGGGSGYTF	TGCGCCAGCAGCTCAGGCGGGGGCTCTGGCTACACCTTC
TRBV4-1	TRBJ1-6	.	.	CASSLLLANSPLHF	TGCGCCAGCAGCCTCTTACTCGCCAATTCACCCCTCCACTTT
TRBV18	TRBJ2-1	TRBD2	.	CASSLPGLAGGPQFF	TGTGCCAGCTCACTGCCGGGACTAGCGGGAGGGCCTCAGTTCTTC
TRBV28	TRBJ2-1	.	.	CASSFGGGKYNEQFF	TGTGCCAGCAGTTTTGGCGGGGGCAAGTACAATGAGCAGTTCTTC
TRBV6-1	TRBJ1-3	TRBD1	.	CASSVAGTEFGNTIYF	TGTGCCAGCAGTGTAGCCGGGACAGAATTTGGAAACACCATATATTTT
TRBV6-5	TRBJ1-1	.	.	CAGGVRDTEAFF	TGTGCCGGGGGGGTACGGGACACTGAAGCTTTCTTT
TRBV6-5	TRBJ1-2	TRBD1	.	CASSFDRGRSYTF	TGTGCCAGCAGTTTCGACAGGGGTAGAAGCTACACCTTC
TRBV28	TRBJ1-4	TRBD1	.	CASSFPGQGNEKLFF	TGTGCCAGCAGTTTTCCGGGACAGGGTAATGAAAAACTGTTTTTT
TRBV28	TRBJ2-3	.	.	CASSPWGSGANTDTQYF	TGTGCCAGCAGTCCATGGGGTAGTGGGGCTAACACAGATACGCAGTATTTT
TRBV28	TRBJ1-4	.	.	CATLVGGGEKLFF	TGTGCCACCCTCGTGGGGGGGGGTGAAAAACTGTTTTTT
TRBV18	TRBJ2-5	.	.	CASSPPGQFQETQYF	TGTGCCAGCTCACCACCTGGGCAGTTCCAAGAGACCCAGTACTTC
TRBV9	TRBJ2-7	TRBD2	.	CASSVGTSANYEQYF	TGTGCCAGCAGCGTCGGGACTAGCGCCAACTACGAGCAGTACTTC
TRBV7-8	TRBJ1-2	.	.	CASTRLMDYGYTF	TGTGCCAGCACCAGGCTAATGGACTATGGCTACACCTTC
TRBV6-4	TRBJ1-1	.	once	CASSDSGRTGTEAFF	TGTGCCAGCAGTGACTCCGGAAGAACAGGGACTGAAGCTTTCTTT
TRBV19	TRBJ1-3	TRBD1	.	CASRNTGTGIRNTIYF	TGTGCCAGTAGAAATACCGGGACAGGGATACGAAACACCATATATTTT
TRBV6-5	TRBJ1-3	TRBD1	.	CASSYRQGSGNTIYF	TGTGCCAGCAGTTACCGACAGGGCTCGGGAAACACCATATATTTT
TRBV10-3	TRBJ1-1	TRBD1	.	CAIDRDSRGKGLNTEAFF	TGTGCCATCGACCGGGACAGCCGGGGAAAGGGGCTGAACACTGAAGCTTTCTTT
TRBV28	TRBJ1-2	TRBD1	.	CASSLYRGIYGYTF	TGTGCCAGCAGTCTTTACAGGGGGATCTATGGCTACACCTTC
TRBV6-4	TRBJ2-1	.	.	CASSVDPRSEQFF	TGTGCCAGCAGTGTTGACCCCCGGAGTGAGCAGTTCTTC
TRBV6-1	TRBJ1-3	TRBD1	few	CASTETGGSGNTIYF	TGTGCCAGCACTGAAACAGGGGGCTCTGGAAACACCATATATTTT
TRBV5-8	TRBJ2-2	TRBD2	.	CASSRLAGLAGELFF	TGTGCCAGCAGCCGACTAGCGGGGTTAGCCGGGGAGCTGTTTTTT
TRBV9	TRBJ2-1	TRBD2	few	CASSVASGSRLGEQFF	TGTGCCAGCAGCGTAGCTAGCGGGAGTAGGTTAGGGGAGCAGTTCTTC
TRBV10-3	TRBJ2-5	TRBD2	.	CAISRTGGKETQYF	TGTGCCATCAGTCGGACGGGGGGAAAAGAGACCCAGTACTTC
TRBV28	TRBJ2-1	.	.	CASSLQLARQFF	TGTGCCAGCAGTTTACAGCTAGCACGGCAGTTCTTC
TRBV10-3	TRBJ2-1	.	.	CATTPTGDYNEQFF	TGTGCCACCACACCCACCGGGGACTACAATGAGCAGTTCTTC
TRBV6-2/TRBV6-3	TRBJ1-1	.	once	CASSRHRDTFSPFF	TGTGCCAGCAGCCGTCACAGGGACACGTTCTCTCCTTTCTTT
TRBV7-3	TRBJ1-1	.	once	CASSLAGVGGTEAFF	TGTGCCAGCAGCTTAGCGGGGGTCGGCGGCACTGAAGCTTTCTTT
TRBV15	TRBJ2-5	TRBD1	.	CATSRGQGEETQYF	TGTGCCACCAGCAGAGGCCAGGGGGAAGAGACCCAGTACTTC
TRBV5-4	TRBJ1-2	.	.	CASSLISVYGYTF	TGTGCCAGCAGCTTGATCTCTGTCTATGGCTACACCTTC
TRBV5-1	TRBJ1-4	.	.	CASSELVSGTNEKLFF	TGCGCCAGCAGCGAGCTTGTGTCGGGGACAAATGAAAAACTGTTTTTT
TRBV28	TRBJ1-3	TRBD1	.	CASSGTGGLVRNTIYF	TGTGCCAGCAGTGGGACAGGGGGTTTAGTAAGAAACACCATATATTTT
TRBV6-5	TRBJ2-1	TRBD1	.	CASIQGQGLEEQFF	TGTGCCAGCATTCAAGGACAGGGTCTAGAGGAGCAGTTCTTC
TRBV4-1	TRBJ2-2	.	.	CASSQATSNTGELFF	TGCGCCAGCAGCCAAGCGACTTCGAACACCGGGGAGCTGTTTTTT
TRBV2	TRBJ1-1	TRBD1	.	CASSGQGNTEAFF	TGTGCCAGCAGTGGACAGGGTAATACTGAAGCTTTCTTT
TRBV7-9	TRBJ2-7	.	.	CASSSQYGYEQYF	TGTGCCAGCAGCTCACAGTACGGTTACGAGCAGTACTTC
TRBV7-2	TRBJ2-5	.	.	CASSPHGGGETQYF	TGTGCCAGCAGCCCGCATGGGGGAGGAGAGACCCAGTACTTC
TRBV5-1	TRBJ2-3	TRBD2	.	CASSLGLAGNADTQYF	TGCGCCAGCAGCTTGGGGCTAGCGGGGAACGCAGATACGCAGTATTTT
TRBV9	TRBJ1-2	.	.	CASSGTDGGYTF	TGTGCCAGCAGCGGGACAGACGGGGGCTACACCTTC
TRBV18	TRBJ1-2	.	.	CASSPPVAGIYGYTF	TGTGCCAGCTCACCACCCGTCGCAGGGATCTATGGCTACACCTTC
TRBV7-9	TRBJ1-4	TRBD1	.	CASSLSFGGQNVFGEKLFF	TGTGCCAGCAGCTTGAGTTTTGGGGGACAGAACGTTTTCGGTGAAAAACTGTTTTTT
TRBV7-9	TRBJ2-7	.	.	CASSLNPVPYF	TGTGCCAGCAGCTTAAACCCGGTTCCGTACTTC
TRBV23-1	TRBJ2-3	TRBD1	once	CASSQSRTGGVRDTDTQYF	TGCGCCAGCAGTCAATCGCGGACAGGGGGGGTTCGAGACACAGATACGCAGTATTTT
TRBV27	TRBJ2-1	TRBD2	.	CASSFTSGRSDEQFF	TGTGCCAGCAGTTTTACTAGCGGGAGATCCGATGAGCAGTTCTTC
TRBV18	TRBJ1-1	TRBD1	.	CASSPQGTGDTEAFF	TGTGCCAGCTCACCACAGGGGACAGGGGACACTGAAGCTTTCTTT
TRBV14	TRBJ2-1	TRBD2	.	CASSDQREGRDNEQFF	TGTGCCAGCAGCGACCAGCGGGAGGGTAGGGACAATGAGCAGTTCTTC
TRBV28	TRBJ2-5	.	.	CASSQGLKETQYF	TGTGCCAGCAGCCAAGGACTCAAAGAGACCCAGTACTTC
TRBV29-1	TRBJ1-1	.	few	CSVLQYQNTEAFF	TGCAGCGTTCTTCAGTATCAGAACACTGAAGCTTTCTTT
TRBV5-4	TRBJ2-5	TRBD2	.	CASSGVAGGTPYSQETQYF	TGTGCCAGCAGCGGGGTAGCGGGGGGTACACCCTATTCGCAAGAGACCCAGTACTTC
TRBV19	TRBJ1-2	.	.	CASRSGNYGYTF	TGTGCCAGTAGATCAGGGAACTATGGCTACACCTTC